Described below is a single T cell receptor beta chain sequence and its context. cDNA prepared by RNA extraction and subsequent reverse transcription served as the template for sequencing. The repertoire was sequenced with immunoSEQ multiplex PCR; TCRdb's copy has only in-frame clones and lacks some. Among approximately 150,000 clones listed, 60% were seen once. The CDR3 length is 13 residues. V was pared by 7 bases and J by 3 bases, with 10 bases between. Germline CDR1 LNHDA, CDR2 SQIVND (reference sequence). This sample was taken from a study of CD8+ T cells in alopecia areata. Treatment given: oral pan-JAK inhibitor, 5-10 mg twice daily.

The clonotype was recovered from a human donor with alopecia areata. Sequences were derived from CD4+ T cells sorted from blood, sampled at week 24, from a patient treated with tofacitinib. The rearrangement links TRBV19 to TRBJ1-5; D call uncertain. This chain's CDR3 is CASTRRLNQPQHF. The CDR3 region has the DNA TGTGCCAGTACCCGCCGGCTCAATCAGCCCCAGCATTTT. The full variable domain, in which reference TRBV19 and TRBJ1-5 provide the parts outside the CDR3, is DGGITQSPKYLFRKEGQNVTLSCEQNLNHDAMYWYRQDPGQGLRLIYYSQIVNDFQKGDIAEGYSVSREKKESFPLTVTSAQKNPTAFYLCASTRRLNQPQHFGDGTRLSIL.